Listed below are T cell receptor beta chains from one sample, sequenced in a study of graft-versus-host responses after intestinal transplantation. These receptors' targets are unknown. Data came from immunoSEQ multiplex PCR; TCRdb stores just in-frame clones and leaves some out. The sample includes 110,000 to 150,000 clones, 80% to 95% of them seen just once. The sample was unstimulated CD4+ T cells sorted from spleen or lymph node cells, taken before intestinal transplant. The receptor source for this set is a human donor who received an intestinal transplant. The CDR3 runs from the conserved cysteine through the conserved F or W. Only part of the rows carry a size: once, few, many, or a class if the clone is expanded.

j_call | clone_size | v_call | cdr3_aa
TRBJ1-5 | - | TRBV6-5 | CASSRDRDSLRPQHF
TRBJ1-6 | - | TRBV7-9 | CASSLVRGPNSPLHF
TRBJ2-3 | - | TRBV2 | CASLGVADTQYF
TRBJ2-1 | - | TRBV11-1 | CASSVRQGFSYNEQFF
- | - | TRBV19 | CASSPAGTGSSYEQYF
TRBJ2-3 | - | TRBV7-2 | CASSLEGGGTDTQYF
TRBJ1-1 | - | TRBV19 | CASSAEKGMNTEAFF
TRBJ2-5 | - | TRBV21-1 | CASSSTQGKETQYF
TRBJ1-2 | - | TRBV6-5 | CATSRGDYGYTF
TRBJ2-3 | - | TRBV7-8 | CASSLVRDLTDTQYF
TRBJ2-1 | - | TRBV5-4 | CASSSSRVYNEQFF
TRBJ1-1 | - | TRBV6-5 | CASSGGGVNTEAFF
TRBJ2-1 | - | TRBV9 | CASSVGPTSDNEQFF
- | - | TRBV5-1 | CASSPRTGSSYEQYF
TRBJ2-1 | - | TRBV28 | CASSLAYEQFF
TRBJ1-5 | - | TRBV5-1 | CASSWRTGPNQPQHF
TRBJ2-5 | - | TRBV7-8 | CASSPGLSETQYF
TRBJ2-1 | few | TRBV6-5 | CASSTRQGGDEQFF
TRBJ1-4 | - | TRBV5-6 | CASSSTRDRRKLFF
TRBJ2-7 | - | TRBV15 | CATSRGGGSYEQYF
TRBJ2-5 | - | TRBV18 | CASSEREGGETQYF
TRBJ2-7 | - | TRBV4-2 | CASSQAQGSTYEQYF
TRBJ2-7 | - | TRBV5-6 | CASSKPGLGDYAYEQYF
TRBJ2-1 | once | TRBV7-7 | CASSLLAGQRTYNEQFF
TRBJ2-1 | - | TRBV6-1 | CASSIVAGENEQFF
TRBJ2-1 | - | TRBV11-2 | CASSLAAGAVGNEQFF
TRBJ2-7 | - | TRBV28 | CASSFVAGWNYEQYF
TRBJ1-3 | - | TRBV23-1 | CASSHRMAGATSGNTIYF
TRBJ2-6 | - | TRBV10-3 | CAIKGTSGANVLTF
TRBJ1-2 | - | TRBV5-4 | CASSLAGVEIGYTF
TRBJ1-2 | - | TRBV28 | CATKIFRAPNYGYTF
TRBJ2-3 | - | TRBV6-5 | CASTKRRKSTDTQYF
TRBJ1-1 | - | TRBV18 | CASSSGQPGEAFF
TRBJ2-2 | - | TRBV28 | CASSLTGDLTGELFF
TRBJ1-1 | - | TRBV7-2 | CASSLGAAVNTEAFF
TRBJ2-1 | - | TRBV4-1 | CASSQTRLAGKQFF
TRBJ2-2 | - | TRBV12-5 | CASGLDRGANTGELFF
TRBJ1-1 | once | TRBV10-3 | CAIRPTGVPHEAFF
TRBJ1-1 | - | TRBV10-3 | CAISEHPGPNTEAFF
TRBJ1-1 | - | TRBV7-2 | CASSLAQVKNTEAFF
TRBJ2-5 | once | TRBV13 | CASSLRITGLEETQYF
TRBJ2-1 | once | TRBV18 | CASSGVQRAAHEQFF
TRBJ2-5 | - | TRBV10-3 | CAISPSGSSEETQYF
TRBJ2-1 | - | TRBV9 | CASSVAATDGKDEQFF
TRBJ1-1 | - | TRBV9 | CASSVAVQDRADTEAFF
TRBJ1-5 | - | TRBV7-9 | CASSSSPAGNSNQPQHF
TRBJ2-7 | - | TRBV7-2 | CASSLNIYEQYF
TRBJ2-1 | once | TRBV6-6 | CASTEGSLGHYNEQFF
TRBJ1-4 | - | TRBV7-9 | CASSFSTGVSMMAEKLFF
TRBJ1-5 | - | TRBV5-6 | CASSPRQGDQPQHF
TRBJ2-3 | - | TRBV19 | CASSYASGSTDTQYF
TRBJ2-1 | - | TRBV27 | CASSLYSGRAGEYNEQFF
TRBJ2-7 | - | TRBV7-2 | CASSYRDREAGFLDEQYF
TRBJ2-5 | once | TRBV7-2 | CASSLEGTGQETQYF
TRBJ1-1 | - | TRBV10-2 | CASSESIDTEAFF
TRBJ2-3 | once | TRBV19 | CASSLLRPGQGLTDTQYF
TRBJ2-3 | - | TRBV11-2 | CASSSLAVSTDTQYF
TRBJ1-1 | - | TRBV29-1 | CSVEGSGQGTEAFF
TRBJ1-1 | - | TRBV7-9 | CASSQKPGQGNTEAFF